These 19 T cell receptor beta chains were all obtained from the same sample, sequenced in a study of cytomegalovirus exposure and HLA in healthy donors. Repertoires were generated with immunoSEQ multiplex PCR, while TCRdb's copy carries only in-frame clones and drops some. The repertoire holds 110,000 to 150,000 clones, with roughly 81% as singletons. The sequencing sample was made of PBMCs. These receptors originate from a woman in her 30s in good health and CMV-seronegative.

The chain is built from TRBV18 and TRBJ1-6; the D is unclear. Trimming cost V 2 bases and J 5 bases, with 10 bases left between them. The germline gives CDR1 KGHSH, CDR2 LQKENI. This CDR3 region has 15 residues. The CDR3 protein is CASSPAGGNNSPLHF. CDR3 DNA sequence: TGTGCCAGCTCACCAGCTGGCGGAAATAATTCACCCCTCCACTTT.

The chain is built from TRBV2 and TRBJ1-1; no definite D call. CDR1 is SNHLY, CDR2 FYNNEI, per germline. The CDR3 has 13 amino acids. V lost 3 bases to trimming and J lost 1 base, with 6 bases between them. CDR3 DNA sequence: TGTGCCAGCAGTGATGACACGAACACTGAAGCTTTCTTT. It encodes CASSDDTNTEAFF.

The chain employs TRBV2 and TRBJ1-5, with a possible D match to TRBD1 (6 bases). The CDR3 extends over 13 amino acids. CDR1 is SNHLY, CDR2 FYNNEI, per germline. V was pared by 4 bases and J by 7 bases, with 11 bases between. In DNA, the CDR3 is TGTGCCAGCAGTGGAACAGGGATGCAGCCCCAGCATTTT. As protein: CASSGTGMQPQHF.

The chain has TRBV5-1 and TRBJ2-2, with TRBD1 identical over 9 bases. V dropped 4 bases and J dropped 5; count of bases not matched to a gene: 6. This CDR3 is 15 amino acids long. Germline CDR1 is SGHRS and CDR2 is YFSETQ. The CDR3 loop reads CASSPPDRGTGELFF. As DNA, the CDR3 is TGCGCCAGCAGCCCCCCTGACAGGGGGACCGGGGAGCTGTTTTTT.

This rearrangement joins TRBV6-5 to TRBJ1-5; a weak D match, TRBD1 (5 bases). The CDR3 has 13 amino acids. Looked up from germline, CDR1 is MNHEY and CDR2 is SVGAGI. The V end lost 6 bases, the J end lost 7 bases, and 13 bases lay between the germline ends. The CDR3 bases are TGTGCCAGCAGCTATGGGGCGGAGCAGCCCCAGCATTTT. It yields the protein CASSYGAEQPQHF.

The CDR3 DNA reads as TGTGCCAGCAGTTACTCGGCAGTTAACTATGGCTACACCTTC. Its translation is CASSYSAVNYGYTF. This chain uses TRBV6-5 with TRBJ1-2; D gene unclear. Between the trimmed V and J ends, which lost 0 bases and 1 base, there was a span of 6 bases. The germline V gene encodes CDR1 MNHEY and CDR2 SVGAGI. This CDR3 spans 14 amino acids.

The rearrangement uses TRBV9 and TRBJ1-2; 10 bases agree with TRBD1. Germline trimming cut 4 bases from V and 3 bases from J; bases unmatched to any gene: 9. CDR3 length: 16 amino acids. Germline lookup yields CDR1 SGDLS and CDR2 YYNGEE. CDR3 in amino acids: CASSSHDRGHDYGYTF. The CDR3 bases are TGTGCCAGCAGCTCCCACGACAGGGGGCATGACTATGGCTACACCTTC.

V is TRBV28 and J is TRBJ2-7; TRBD2 matches at 8 bases. Germline V gives CDR1 MDHEN, CDR2 SYDVKM. This CDR3 contains 15 residues. V shed 0 bases and J 3 bases; nucleotides not matched to a gene: 4. CDR3 nucleotide sequence: TGTGCCAGCAGTTTATGGGCGGGGGGTCTCTACGAGCAGTACTTC. It yields the protein CASSLWAGGLYEQYF.

The chain links TRBV5-6 to TRBJ2-3, with 11 bases aligning to TRBD2. The V and J ends lost 0 bases and 3 bases, in that order; junction bases with no gene match: 3. The germline gives CDR1 SGHDT, CDR2 YYEEEE. The CDR3 consists of 16 residues. CDR3 in amino acids: CASSLGLAGGTDTQYF. In DNA form, the CDR3 reads TGTGCCAGCAGCTTGGGCTTAGCGGGAGGGACAGATACGCAGTATTTT.

The gene calls are TRBV29-1 and TRBJ2-5; 9 bases are shared with TRBD1. The CDR3 extends over 14 amino acids. V lost 6 bases, J lost 4 bases, and 9 bases stayed unmatched. The germline gives CDR1 SQVTM, CDR2 ANQGSEA. The CDR3 reads CSVSPGTGRETQYF. CDR3 nucleotide sequence: TGCAGCGTCTCACCCGGGACAGGGAGAGAGACCCAGTACTTC. The entire variable domain, with the rest obtained from reference TRBV29-1 and TRBJ2-5, is as follows: SAVISQKPSRDICQRGTSLTIQCQVDSQVTMMFWYRQQPGQSLTLIATANQGSEATYESGFVIDKFPISRPNLTFSTLTVSNMSPEDSSIYLCSVSPGTGRETQYFGPGTRLLVL.

This chain joins TRBV6-1 and TRBJ1-1, with a possible D match to TRBD1 (6 bases). Trimming left V 5 bases short and J 11 bases short, with 15 bases between. CDR1 and CDR2 (germline): MNHNS, SASEGT. This CDR3 is 12 amino acids long. The DNA for the CDR3 is TGTGCCAGCAGTACCTACAGGGAGTGGGCTTTCTTT. Residues: CASSTYREWAFF.

The chain is built from TRBV5-4 and TRBJ1-6; 10 bases agree with TRBD1. Unmatched junction bases numbered 4, after V lost 0 bases and J lost 10 bases. The germline gives CDR1 SGHNT, CDR2 YYREEE (reference sequence). This CDR3 is built from 15 residues. The CDR3 protein is CASSLAGTGVSPLHF. For the CDR3, the DNA is TGTGCCAGCAGCTTGGCCGGGACAGGGGTATCACCCCTCCACTTT.

The chain carries TRBV20-1 and TRBJ2-7; possible D gene TRBD1, 6 bases. The germline V and J ends were trimmed by 5 bases and 3 bases, with 8 bases remaining between them. CDR3 length: 11 amino acids. Germline CDR1 is DFQATT and CDR2 is SNEGSKA (reference sequence). The CDR3 reads CSAPQGYEQYF. CDR3 nucleotide sequence: TGCAGTGCTCCACAGGGCTACGAGCAGTACTTC.

A single count supports this clone. The chain has TRBV6-6 and TRBJ2-1, with 12 bases that match TRBD2. The length of the CDR3 is 16 residues. After removal of 6 bases from V and 1 base from J, the junction contained 4 bases not matched to a gene. Germline lookup yields CDR1 MNHNY and CDR2 SVGAGI (reference sequence). CDR3 region: CASSPTSGGSYNEQFF. CDR3 nucleotide sequence: TGTGCCAGCAGCCCCACTAGCGGGGGGTCCTACAATGAGCAGTTCTTC.

This chain links TRBV29-1 with TRBJ2-1; a weak D match, TRBD1 (5 bases). This CDR3 spans 11 amino acids. Per germline, CDR1 SQVTM and CDR2 ANQGSEA. The DNA for the CDR3 is TGCAGTGCTACAGGTTTCAATGAGCAGTTCTTC. Protein sequence: CSATGFNEQFF.

V and J are TRBV5-1 and TRBJ2-7; D perhaps matches TRBD2 (5 bases). The CDR3 is 15 residues long. V shed 4 bases and J shed 7 bases, with 21 bases lying between them. In germline, CDR1 is SGHRS, CDR2 YFSETQ. CDR3 amino acids: CASSPTGVVGGEQYF. CDR3 DNA: TGCGCCAGCAGCCCCACCGGGGTGGTTGGAGGAGAGCAGTACTTC.

The table lists this clone with a count of one. V and J are TRBV6-1 and TRBJ1-2; weak D call: TRBD1 (5 bases). Germline-derived CDR1 and CDR2 are MNHNS and SASEGT. The CDR3 is made up of 15 amino acids. The V and J ends lost 2 bases and 2 bases respectively, with 12 bases between them. The CDR3 loop is CASSEMSRGNYGYTF. CDR3 nucleotides: TGTGCCAGCAGTGAAATGTCTCGGGGGAACTATGGCTACACCTTC.

V gene TRBV27 combines with J gene TRBJ2-1, with 7 bases lining up with TRBD2. Trimming cost V 8 bases and J 4 bases; bases outside gene matches: 5. CDR1 is MNHEY and CDR2 is SMNVEV in the germline V gene (reference sequence). The CDR3 runs to 13 residues. The CDR3 coding sequence is TGTGCCAGCTGGACTAGTGGGTACAATGAGCAGTTCTTC. Protein product: CASWTSGYNEQFF.

This rearrangement joins TRBV19 to TRBJ2-1; TRBD1 might be the D (6 bases). Trimming took off 3 bases at V and 0 bases at J, with 12 bases between the two ends. The germline V gene has CDR1 LNHDA and CDR2 SQIVND (reference sequence). The CDR3 is 16 amino acids. The chain's CDR3 is CASSMKGHISYNEQFF. The CDR3 region has the DNA TGTGCCAGTAGTATGAAGGGACATATCTCCTACAATGAGCAGTTCTTC. Based on the CDR3 plus reference TRBV19 and TRBJ2-1, the full variable domain is DGGITQSPKYLFRKEGQNVTLSCEQNLNHDAMYWYRQDPGQGLRLIYYSQIVNDFQKGDIAEGYSVSREKKESFPLTVTSAQKNPTAFYLCASSMKGHISYNEQFFGPGTRLTVL.